This T cell receptor beta chain was found in a study of graft-versus-host responses after intestinal transplantation. Study-level background: Transplants given to recipients were multivisceral, liver-intestinal, or isolated intestinal. Study outcomes and limitations: Across patients carrying graft-donor T cell macrochimerism, allografts held high graft-versus-host to host-versus-graft clonal ratios. The highest levels of circulating GvH clones went along with early declines in HvG clones after transplant.

A word on this clone: The target antigen is unknown.

The table came from immunoSEQ multiplex PCR; TCRdb's copy has only in-frame clones and leaves some out. This sample has about 12,000 clones; approximately 93% occur once, and the top ten carry about 4.4%. Losses at the gene ends were 4 bases for V and 4 bases for J; bases not matched to a gene: 6. This CDR3 region has 14 residues. Germline V gene lookup returns CDR1 SGHDT and CDR2 YYEEEE. The input for sequencing was PBMCs, taken roughly 1,000 days after intestinal transplantation. The chain combines TRBV5-6 with TRBJ2-5; 8 bases match TRBD1. The source is a human patient who received an intestinal transplant, so some T cells may come from the graft donor. This CDR3 is CASSPPDRAETQYF. The CDR3 DNA follows: TGTGCCAGCAGCCCGCCGGACAGGGCAGAGACCCAGTACTTC.